This entry lists 16 T cell receptor beta chains sequenced from one sample in a study of T-cell memory formation after mild COVID-19. One entry per CDR3 protein, called by TCRdb with MiXCR from the 5' RACE reads. The table lists under 200,000 distinct CDR3 sequences, about an eighth of them singletons. Specimen: PBMCs or a T cell subset sorted from them (not recorded which). Receptors were obtained from a man younger than 35 who had mild COVID-19 (a few samples of this study predate the infection). Cell type and time point are not known.

This clonotype was seen a handful of times. The chain employs TRBV6-5 and TRBJ2-7; weak D call: TRBD1 (5 bases). CDR3 length: 14 residues. Deletions cut 2 bases from V and 3 bases from J, with 11 bases between. Germline V gene lookup returns CDR1 MNHEY and CDR2 SVGAGI. CDR3 region: CASSYRTNVYEQYF. Here the CDR3 DNA reads TGTGCCAGCAGTTACCGGACAAACGTCTACGAGCAGTACTTC.

This clonotype was seen a few times. The rearrangement links TRBV4-2 to TRBJ1-2; D not certain. The length of the CDR3 is 13 residues. V was shortened by 4 bases and J by 5 bases, with 11 bases between the two germline ends. The V gene's germline CDR1 is LGHNA and CDR2 YNFKEQ. The CDR3 is CASSLGGLYGYTF. CDR3 nucleotides: TGTGCCAGCAGCCTCGGAGGCTTGTATGGCTACACCTTC.

This clonotype was counted only a few times. The rearrangement links TRBV12-3 or TRBV12-4 to TRBJ2-2; D gene ambiguous. This CDR3 region has 14 residues. V was clipped by 1 base and J by 3 bases, with 6 bases between them. This CDR3 is CASSLEQYTGELFF. The CDR3 DNA reads TGTGCCAGCAGTTTAGAACAGTACACCGGGGAGCTGTTTTTT.

This clonotype was seen a handful of times. This chain links TRBV2 with TRBJ2-3; D gene uncertain. The CDR3 has 12 residues. V lost 6 bases, J lost 1 base, and 5 bases lay in between. CDR1 and CDR2 (germline): SNHLY, FYNNEI. Written as DNA, the CDR3 is TGTGCCAGCAGGGATGGCACAGATACGCAGTATTTT. As protein: CASRDGTDTQYF.

In this sample, this clonotype turned up a few times. Sequence at one end of the junction differs from germline and may be a read error. This rearrangement joins TRBV7-7 to TRBJ2-2; tentatively, D is TRBD1 (6 bases). CDR3 length: 13 amino acids. The germline V gene encodes CDR1 SSHAT and CDR2 FNYEAQ (reference sequence). CDR3: CASSNTGSGELFF. The CDR3 nucleotides read TGTGCTAGCAGCAATACAGGGTCCGGGGAGCTGTTTTTT.

This clonotype was detected many times. This chain joins TRBV5-1 and TRBJ1-2, with a possible D match to TRBD1 (5 bases). The CDR3 totals 13 residues. CDR1 and CDR2 from the germline V gene are SGHRS and YFSETQ. V gave up 4 bases and J gave up 6 bases, with 13 bases separating them. CDR3 nucleotides: TGCGCCAGCAGCGAAGGGACCGCAGATGGCTACACCTTC. It yields the protein CASSEGTADGYTF.

This clonotype was observed many times. Relative to the germline gene, one junction end is altered; a read error may explain this. The chain is built from TRBV7-9 and TRBJ2-4; 7 nucleotides agree with TRBD2. The length of the CDR3 is 15 residues. Germline CDR1 is SEHNR and CDR2 is FQNEAQ (reference sequence). This chain's CDR3 is CASSLGAGAQNIQYF. The CDR3 DNA sequence: TGTGCCAGCAGCTTAGGGGCGGGAGCCCAAAACATTCAGTACTTC.

This clonotype has more than one count but fewer than ten. The chain couples TRBV11-2 to TRBJ2-7; D remains ambiguous. V lost 6 bases to trimming and J lost 0 bases, with 9 bases between them. Germline values: CDR1 SGHAT, CDR2 FQNNGV. CDR3 length equals 13 residues. CDR3 in amino acids: CASRPSASYEQYV. DNA for the CDR3: TGTGCCAGCAGGCCTTCGGCCTCCTACGAGCAGTACGTC.

This chain connects TRBV5-1 to TRBJ2-2; maybe TRBD1 (5 bases). Germline V CDR1 and CDR2: SGHRS, YFSETQ. Trimming pared 6 bases from V and 0 bases from J, leaving 15 bases between. This CDR3 has 16 amino acids. The CDR3 coding sequence is TGCGCCAGCAAAATCTCTACAGGTTCGAACACCGGGGAGCTGTTTTTT. This translates into CASKISTGSNTGELFF.

This clonotype has a handful of counts. V gene TRBV3-1 combines with J gene TRBJ2-1; 11 nucleotides agree with TRBD2. Germline loops: CDR1 LGHDT, CDR2 YNNKEL (reference sequence). There are 15 residues in the CDR3. V dropped 4 bases and J dropped 8; count of bases not matched to a gene: 7. In DNA, the CDR3 is TGTGCCAGCAGCCCCCGGCTAGCGGGGGGTTATGAGCAGTTCTTC. Encoded protein: CASSPRLAGGYEQFF.

This clonotype was counted between two and nine times. The chain is built from TRBV5-1 and TRBJ1-5; D is undetermined. This CDR3 has 14 residues. Deletions cut 4 bases from V and 9 bases from J, with 17 bases between. Germline V CDR1 and CDR2: SGHRS, YFSETQ. The chain's CDR3 is CASSLGVVEGPQHF. CDR3 sequence (DNA): TGCGCCAGCAGCCTCGGAGTAGTGGAGGGGCCCCAGCATTTT.

The table lists this clonotype with many counts. The V and J genes are TRBV12-3 or TRBV12-4 and TRBJ2-5; tentatively, D is TRBD1 (5 bases). This CDR3 contains 13 residues. Trimming took off 5 bases at V and 5 bases at J, with 12 bases between the two ends. CDR3 sequence (DNA): TGTGCCAGCAGTCCTGGACAAGGGGAGACCCAGTACTTC. Protein sequence: CASSPGQGETQYF.

This chain joins TRBV10-3 and TRBJ2-5; 12 nucleotides match TRBD2. Per the germline V gene, CDR1 is ENHRY and CDR2 is SYGVKD. The CDR3 has 14 residues. The V and J ends lost 6 bases and 3 bases, in that order; junction bases with no gene match: 2. The CDR3 spells CAIRRTSGEETQYF. The CDR3 DNA is TGTGCCATCAGGAGGACTAGCGGGGAAGAGACCCAGTACTTC.

This clonotype was counted ten times or more. The chain joins TRBV27 to TRBJ2-1, with D maybe TRBD1 (5 bases). V was shortened by 8 bases and J by 11 bases, with 13 bases between the two germline ends. The CDR3 has 11 residues. Germline V CDR1 and CDR2: MNHEY, SMNVEV (reference sequence). The CDR3 nucleotides are TGTGCCAGCCGCAGGGTCGGGCAGCAGTTCTTC. The encoded protein is CASRRVGQQFF.

The gene calls are TRBV6-5 and TRBJ1-6; D gene unclear. This CDR3 region has 12 residues. Trimming removed 0 bases from V and 10 bases from J, with 4 bases in between. Germline V gene lookup returns CDR1 MNHEY and CDR2 SVGAGI. CDR3 residues: CASSYSRSPLHF. CDR3 bases: TGTGCCAGCAGTTACTCGAGATCACCCCTCCACTTT.

This clonotype was counted between two and nine times. This chain joins TRBV7-9 and TRBJ1-2; D is ambiguous. Trimming took off 1 base at V and 7 bases at J, with 7 bases between the two ends. Germline-derived CDR1 and CDR2 are SEHNR and FQNEAQ (reference sequence). The CDR3 consists of 12 residues. In DNA form, the CDR3 reads TGTGCCAGCAGCTTAGGGGAGGGTGGCTACACCTTC. Translated, it gives CASSLGEGGYTF.